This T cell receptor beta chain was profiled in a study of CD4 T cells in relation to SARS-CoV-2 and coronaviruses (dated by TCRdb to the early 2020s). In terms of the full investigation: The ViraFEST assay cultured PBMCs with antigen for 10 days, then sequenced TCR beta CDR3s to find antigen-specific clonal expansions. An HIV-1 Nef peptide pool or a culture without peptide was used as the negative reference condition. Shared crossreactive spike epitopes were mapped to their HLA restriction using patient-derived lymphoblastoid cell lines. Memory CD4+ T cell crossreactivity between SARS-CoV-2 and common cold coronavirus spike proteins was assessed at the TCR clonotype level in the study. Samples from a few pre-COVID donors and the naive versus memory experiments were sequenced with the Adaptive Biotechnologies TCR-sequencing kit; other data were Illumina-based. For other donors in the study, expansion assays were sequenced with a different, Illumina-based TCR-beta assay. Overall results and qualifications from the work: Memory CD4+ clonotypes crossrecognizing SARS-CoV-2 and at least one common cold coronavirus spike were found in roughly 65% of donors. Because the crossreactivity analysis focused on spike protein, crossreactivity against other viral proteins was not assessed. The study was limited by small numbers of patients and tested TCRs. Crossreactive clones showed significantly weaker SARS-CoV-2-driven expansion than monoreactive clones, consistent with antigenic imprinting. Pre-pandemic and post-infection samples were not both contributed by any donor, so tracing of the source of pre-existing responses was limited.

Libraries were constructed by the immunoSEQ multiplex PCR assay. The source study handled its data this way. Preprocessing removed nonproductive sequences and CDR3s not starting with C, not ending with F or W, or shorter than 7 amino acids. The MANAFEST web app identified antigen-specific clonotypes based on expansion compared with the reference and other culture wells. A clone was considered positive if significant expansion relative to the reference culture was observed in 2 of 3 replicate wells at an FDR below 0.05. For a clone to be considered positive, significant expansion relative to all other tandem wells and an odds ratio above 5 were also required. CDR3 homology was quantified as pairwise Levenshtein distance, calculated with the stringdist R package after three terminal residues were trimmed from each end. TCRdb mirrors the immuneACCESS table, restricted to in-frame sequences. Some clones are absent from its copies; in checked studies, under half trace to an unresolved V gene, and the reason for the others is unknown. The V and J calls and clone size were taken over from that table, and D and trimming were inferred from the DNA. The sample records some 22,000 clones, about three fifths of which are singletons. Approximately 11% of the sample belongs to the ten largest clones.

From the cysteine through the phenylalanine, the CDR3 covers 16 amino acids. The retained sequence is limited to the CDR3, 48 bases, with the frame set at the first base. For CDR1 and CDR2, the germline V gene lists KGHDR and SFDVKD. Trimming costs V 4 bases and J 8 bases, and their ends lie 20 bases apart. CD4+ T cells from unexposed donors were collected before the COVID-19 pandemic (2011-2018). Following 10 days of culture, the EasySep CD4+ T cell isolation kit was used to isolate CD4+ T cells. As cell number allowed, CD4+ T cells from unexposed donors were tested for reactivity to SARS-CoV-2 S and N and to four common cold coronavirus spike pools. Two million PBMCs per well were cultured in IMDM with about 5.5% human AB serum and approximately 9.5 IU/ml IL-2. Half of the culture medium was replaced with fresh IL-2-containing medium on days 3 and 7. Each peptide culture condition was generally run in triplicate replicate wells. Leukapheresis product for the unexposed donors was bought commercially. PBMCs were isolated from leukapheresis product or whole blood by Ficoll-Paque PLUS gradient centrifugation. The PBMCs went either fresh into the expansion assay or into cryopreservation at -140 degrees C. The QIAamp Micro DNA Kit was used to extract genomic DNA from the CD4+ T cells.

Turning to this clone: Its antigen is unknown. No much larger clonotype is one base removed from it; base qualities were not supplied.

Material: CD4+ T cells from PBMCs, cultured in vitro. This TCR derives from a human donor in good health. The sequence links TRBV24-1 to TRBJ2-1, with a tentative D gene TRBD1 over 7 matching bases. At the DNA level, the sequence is TGTGCCACCAGTGACCCGACAGGGTCCCCGGGGGATGAGCAGTTCTTC. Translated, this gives CATSDPTGSPGDEQFF.